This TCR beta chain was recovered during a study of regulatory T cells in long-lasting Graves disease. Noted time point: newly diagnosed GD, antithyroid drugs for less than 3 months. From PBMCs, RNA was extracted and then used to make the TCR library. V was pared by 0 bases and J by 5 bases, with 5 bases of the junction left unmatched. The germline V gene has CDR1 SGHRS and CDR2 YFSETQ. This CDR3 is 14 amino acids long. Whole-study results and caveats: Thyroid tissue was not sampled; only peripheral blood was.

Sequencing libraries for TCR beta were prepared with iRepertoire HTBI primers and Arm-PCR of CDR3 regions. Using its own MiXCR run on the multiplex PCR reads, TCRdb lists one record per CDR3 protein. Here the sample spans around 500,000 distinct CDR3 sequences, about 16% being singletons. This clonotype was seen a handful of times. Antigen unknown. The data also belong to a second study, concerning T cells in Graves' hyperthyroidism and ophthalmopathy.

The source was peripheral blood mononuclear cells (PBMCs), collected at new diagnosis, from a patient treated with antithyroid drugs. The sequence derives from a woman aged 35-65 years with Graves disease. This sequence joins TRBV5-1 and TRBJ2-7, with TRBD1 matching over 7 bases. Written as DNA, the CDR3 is TGCGCCAGCAGCTTGGGACAGGGTGGCCACGAGCAGTACTTC. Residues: CASSLGQGGHEQYF. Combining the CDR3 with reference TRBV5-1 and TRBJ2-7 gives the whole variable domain KAGVTQTPRYLIKTRGQQVTLSCSPISGHRSVSWYQQTPGQGLQFLFEYFSETQRNKGNFPGRFSGRQFSNSRSEMNVSTLELGDSALYLCASSLGQGGHEQYFGPGTRLTVT.